One and the same sample provided the 27 T cell receptor beta chains below, sequenced in a study of regulatory T cells in long-lasting Graves disease. Time point here: newly diagnosed GD, antithyroid drugs for less than 3 months. PBMC RNA served as the TCR library source. Sequencing libraries for TCR beta were prepared with iRepertoire HTBI primers and Arm-PCR of CDR3 regions. One entry per CDR3 protein, called by TCRdb with MiXCR from the multiplex PCR reads. The repertoire holds about 500,000 distinct CDR3 sequences, with around 12% as singletons. This same sample was also taken into another study, of T cells in Graves' hyperthyroidism and ophthalmopathy.

This specimen was peripheral blood mononuclear cells (PBMCs), taken at new diagnosis, from a patient treated with antithyroid drugs. These receptors were taken from a woman aged 30 to 39 with Graves disease.

This clonotype occurred many times. The CDR3 here is CSVGAIGLNTEAFF. CDR3 bases: TGCAGCGTTGGTGCGATTGGCCTGAACACTGAAGCTTTCTTT. The chain employs TRBV29-1 and TRBJ1-1, with unresolved D. Germline V lookup: CDR1 SQVTM, CDR2 ANQGSEA. The CDR3 is made up of 14 amino acids. Trimming took 4 bases from V and 0 from J, leaving 12 bases between them.

The rearrangement links TRBV24-1 to TRBJ2-2, with TRBD1 matching over 9 bases. Germline loops: CDR1 KGHDR, CDR2 SFDVKD. V lost 2 bases to trimming and J lost 5 bases; unmatched junction nucleotides: 20. The CDR3 runs to 21 residues. The CDR3 coding sequence is TGTGCCACCAGTGATTCCGACCGGTGGACAGGGGACTATCGTGTTACCGGGGAGCTGTTTTTT. The encoded protein is CATSDSDRWTGDYRVTGELFF.

This rearrangement joins TRBV19 to TRBJ2-2; tentatively, D is TRBD1 (7 bases). Germline CDR1 and CDR2: LNHDA and SQIVND (reference sequence). The CDR3 has 16 amino acids. V lost 4 bases and J 1 base, leaving 13 bases between the germline ends. CDR3 coding DNA: TGTGCCAGTAGTACCGCGGGACAGCTGAACACCGGGGAGCTGTTTTTT. It encodes CASSTAGQLNTGELFF. Complete variable domain (other parts from reference TRBV19 and TRBJ2-2): DGGITQSPKYLFRKEGQNVTLSCEQNLNHDAMYWYRQDPGQGLRLIYYSQIVNDFQKGDIAEGYSVSREKKESFPLTVTSAQKNPTAFYLCASSTAGQLNTGELFFGEGSRLTVL.

This clonotype was seen many times. This sequence joins TRBV6-1 and TRBJ1-2; D is uncertain. The CDR3 has 13 residues. Trimming stripped 7 bases from V and 5 bases from J, with 14 bases between. CDR1 is MNHNS and CDR2 is SASEGT in the germline V gene. The CDR3: CASNHREQYGYTF. The CDR3 bases are TGTGCCAGCAATCACCGGGAACAATATGGCTACACCTTC.

This clonotype was seen at least ten times. The gene calls are TRBV2 and TRBJ2-3, with 11 bases identical to TRBD2. Germline V lookup: CDR1 SNHLY, CDR2 FYNNEI. CDR3 size: 17 residues. V lost 1 base to trimming and J lost 1 base; unmatched junction nucleotides: 4. CDR3 nucleotide sequence: TGTGCCAGCAGTGAAGAGGGTAGCGGGAGGGGCACAGATACGCAGTATTTT. Translated: CASSEEGSGRGTDTQYF.

This clonotype has only a few counts. The rearrangement uses TRBV28 and TRBJ2-7, with 7 nucleotides matching TRBD2. Unmatched junction bases numbered 7, after V lost 4 bases and J lost 1 base. CDR1 is MDHEN, CDR2 SYDVKM, per germline. The CDR3 consists of 15 residues. Here the CDR3 DNA reads TGTGCCAGCAGTTCACTAGCGTACTTTTCCTACGAGCAGTACTTC. Amino acids: CASSSLAYFSYEQYF.

This clonotype was observed a handful of times. The V call is TRBV13, the J call TRBJ2-1, with TRBD2 identical over 8 bases. The CDR3 is 16 amino acids. V shed 0 bases and J 7 bases; nucleotides not matched to a gene: 8. The germline gives CDR1 PRHDT, CDR2 FYEKMQ (reference sequence). CDR3 coding DNA: TGTGCCAGCAGCTTAGGCCAAACGGGAGGGCCAAATGAGCAGTTCTTC. This translates into CASSLGQTGGPNEQFF.

This sequence joins TRBV5-1 and TRBJ2-1; D is perhaps TRBD1 (5 bases). The CDR3 is 16 residues long. Germline-derived CDR1 and CDR2 are SGHRS and YFSETQ. The germline V and J ends were trimmed by 0 bases and 0 bases, with 10 bases remaining between them. CDR3 loop: CASSLDTGVSYNEQFF. The CDR3 bases are TGCGCCAGCAGCTTGGATACAGGAGTCTCCTACAATGAGCAGTTCTTC.

This clonotype showed up just a few times. The chain joins TRBV9 to TRBJ2-1, with 15 bases aligning to TRBD2. Unmatched junction bases numbered 5, after V lost 6 bases and J lost 7 bases. CDR1 and CDR2 (germline): SGDLS, YYNGEE. There are 15 residues in the CDR3. Here the CDR3 reads CASTAGTSGGNEQFF. The CDR3 DNA is TGTGCCAGCACCGCAGGGACTAGCGGGGGGAATGAGCAGTTCTTC.

In this sample, this clonotype turned up a few times. The V and J genes are TRBV28 and TRBJ1-5; D is undetermined. The germline V gene has CDR1 MDHEN and CDR2 SYDVKM. The CDR3 has 13 residues. Trimming cost V 3 bases and J 7 bases, with 10 bases left between them. The CDR3 spells CASSLGYQQPQHF. In DNA, the CDR3 is TGTGCCAGCAGTTTGGGGTATCAACAGCCCCAGCATTTT.

There are a few counts of this clonotype. The V and J genes are TRBV3-1 and TRBJ1-2; TRBD1 might be the D (6 bases). The CDR3 is 15 amino acids. Trimming left V 1 base short and J 3 bases short, with 12 bases between. The germline CDR1 and CDR2 sequences are LGHDT and YNNKEL (reference sequence). The CDR3 loop is CASSQGPGEYYGYTF. The CDR3 DNA follows: TGTGCCAGCAGCCAAGGACCAGGGGAATACTATGGCTACACCTTC. The full variable domain, rest sourced from reference TRBV3-1 and TRBJ1-2, is DTAVSQTPKYLVTQMGNDKSIKCEQNLGHDTMYWYKQDSKKFLKIMFSYNNKELIINETVPNRFSPKSPDKAHLNLHINSLELGDSAVYFCASSQGPGEYYGYTFGSGTRLTVV.

This sequence joins TRBV4-1 and TRBJ2-7, with 9 positions matching TRBD1. V dropped 4 bases and J dropped 4; count of bases not matched to a gene: 8. The germline V gene has CDR1 MGHRA and CDR2 YSYEKL. This CDR3 region has 15 residues. This CDR3 is CASSRGGQGVYEQYF. The CDR3 DNA sequence: TGCGCCAGCAGCCGGGGGGGACAGGGTGTGTACGAGCAGTACTTC.

The table lists this clonotype with a few counts. The chain combines TRBV27 with TRBJ1-2, with D maybe TRBD1 (5 bases). The CDR3 length is 17 residues. Deletions cut 1 base from V and 4 bases from J, with 19 bases between. Germline lookup yields CDR1 MNHEY and CDR2 SMNVEV (reference sequence). The CDR3 reads CASSLLGVQGDVYGYTF. The CDR3 bases are TGTGCCAGCAGTTTATTGGGGGTCCAGGGTGATGTCTATGGCTACACCTTC.

This clonotype was seen many times. The chain combines TRBV30 with TRBJ2-7; D may be TRBD1 or TRBD2 (5 bases each). Germline loops: CDR1 GTSNPN, CDR2 SVGIG (reference sequence). CDR3 length: 15 amino acids. The V gene lost 0 bases and the J gene lost 0 bases, with 12 bases spanning the gap. The CDR3 coding sequence is TGTGCCTGGAGTGTACGGGGCGGTAGCTCCTACGAGCAGTACTTC. It encodes CAWSVRGGSSYEQYF.

This clonotype has only a few counts. The rearrangement links TRBV6-1 to TRBJ2-3, with D perhaps TRBD2 (5 bases). Deletions cut 6 bases from V and 5 bases from J, with 9 bases between. The germline V gene has CDR1 MNHNS and CDR2 SASEGT. The CDR3 contains 12 residues. The DNA of the CDR3 is TGTGCCAGCAGCTGGGAGTTAGATACGCAGTATTTT. Translated, it gives CASSWELDTQYF.

Details on this clonotype: A much bigger clone sits one base away, suggesting this may be a read error. The V call is TRBV28, the J call TRBJ1-1; D may be TRBD1 (6 bases). CDR1 MDHEN and CDR2 SYDVKM come from the germline V gene. This CDR3 region has 12 residues. This CDR3 is CANSPNRDTTFF. The CDR3 DNA is TGTGCCAACAGTCCGAACCGGGACACGACTTTCTTT.

This clonotype appeared a few times. The gene calls are TRBV25-1 and TRBJ1-2; possible D gene TRBD1, 6 bases. Trimming took 3 bases from V and 4 from J, leaving 12 bases between them. The CDR3 runs 14 residues. Germline CDR1 and CDR2: MGHDK and SYGVNS. The CDR3 region has the DNA TGTGCCAGCAGTGACGTCGGGACACTCTATGGCTACACCTTC. The encoded protein is CASSDVGTLYGYTF.

This clonotype was observed a handful of times. The genes are TRBV5-1 and TRBJ2-7; TRBD2 agrees at 13 bases. Germline V lookup: CDR1 SGHRS, CDR2 YFSETQ. The V and J ends lost 2 bases and 7 bases, in that order; junction bases with no gene match: 15. This CDR3 comprises 18 residues. CDR3 DNA: TGCGCCAGCAGCTTTCGGCCACCTAGGACTAGCGGGAGACCAGAGCAGTACTTC. Translated: CASSFRPPRTSGRPEQYF. Variable domain in full (rest from reference TRBV5-1 and TRBJ2-7): KAGVTQTPRYLIKTRGQQVTLSCSPISGHRSVSWYQQTPGQGLQFLFEYFSETQRNKGNFPGRFSGRQFSNSRSEMNVSTLELGDSALYLCASSFRPPRTSGRPEQYFGPGTRLTVT.

V and J are TRBV29-1 and TRBJ2-1; the D is unclear. This CDR3 is built from 15 residues. Germline V lookup: CDR1 SQVTM, CDR2 ANQGSEA. The V end lost 0 bases, the J end lost 3 bases, and 12 bases lay between the germline ends. The CDR3 DNA reads TGCAGCGTTGAAGAGGGGTGGGCTAGCTACAATGAGCAGTTCTTC. It specifies CSVEEGWASYNEQFF.

This clonotype was found many times. The J gene is TRBJ2-7, the V gene TRBV7-8; TRBD1 might be the D (6 bases). V was pared by 5 bases and J by 2 bases, with 13 bases between. The CDR3 covers 14 residues. Germline values: CDR1 SGHVS, CDR2 FQNEAQ. The chain's CDR3 is CASSRTETTYEQYF. CDR3 bases: TGTGCCAGCAGCCGGACAGAAACAACCTACGAGCAGTACTTC.

This clonotype was counted many times. The rearrangement uses TRBV29-1 and TRBJ2-2; no reliable D call. The germline V gene encodes CDR1 SQVTM and CDR2 ANQGSEA. CDR3 size: 13 residues. Between the trimmed V and J ends, which lost 3 bases and 3 bases, there was a span of 8 bases. CDR3 sequence: CSVDWQDTGELFF. The CDR3 DNA reads as TGCAGCGTTGACTGGCAGGACACCGGGGAGCTGTTTTTT.

This clonotype was recorded many times. The chain recombines TRBV2 with TRBJ1-2; possible D gene TRBD1, 5 bases. V lost 1 base and J 5 bases, leaving 8 bases between the germline ends. CDR3 length: 13 amino acids. CDR1 is SNHLY and CDR2 is FYNNEI in the germline V gene. In nucleotides, the CDR3 is TGTGCCAGCAGTGAAGGACAGCGGTATGGCTACACCTTC. Translating gives CASSEGQRYGYTF.

This clonotype was detected only a few times. A much larger clone sits a single nucleotide away, making a read error possible. The chain couples TRBV5-1 to TRBJ2-7, with D possibly TRBD2 on 5 matching bases. Trimming left V 3 bases short and J 3 bases short, with 10 bases between. This CDR3 spans 13 amino acids. The germline gives CDR1 SGHRS, CDR2 YFSETQ. The CDR3 sequence is CASSYDGDYEQYF. CDR3 DNA sequence: TGCGCCAGCAGCTATGACGGGGACTACGAGCAGTACTTC.

This clonotype was found many times. V usage is TRBV30 and J usage is TRBJ2-6; D gene ambiguous. The CDR3 is 15 residues long. CDR1 and CDR2 from the germline V gene are GTSNPN and SVGIG (reference sequence). With 2 bases removed from V and 2 bases from J, the gap between germline ends came to 10 bases. As DNA, the CDR3 is TGTGCCTGGAGTCAGGACGGCGCTGGGGCCAACGTCCTGACTTTC. The encoded protein is CAWSQDGAGANVLTF.

This chain uses TRBV6-1 with TRBJ1-4, with 9 bases that match TRBD1. This CDR3 comprises 17 residues. The trim removed 10 bases at V and 2 bases at J, leaving 14 bases unmatched. Germline V lookup: CDR1 MNHNS, CDR2 SASEGT. DNA of the CDR3: TGTGCCACCCAGCCGGGGACAGGGCTCCTCACTAATGAAAAACTGTTTTTT. As protein: CATQPGTGLLTNEKLFF.

Ten or more counts support this clonotype. The chain has TRBV27 and TRBJ2-1; D is undetermined. This CDR3 is built from 13 residues. Germline-derived CDR1 and CDR2 are MNHEY and SMNVEV (reference sequence). The ends were cut back, 5 bases at V and 9 bases at J, with 14 bases in the middle. The CDR3 nucleotides are TGTGCCAGCAGTCCCTTAGGGTTTAGTGAGCAGTTCTTC. This translates into CASSPLGFSEQFF.

The sample holds many counts of this clonotype. The chain is built from TRBV28 and TRBJ1-6; 8 bases agree with TRBD1. Per germline, CDR1 MDHEN and CDR2 SYDVKM. This CDR3 has 15 amino acids. J gave up 6 bases and V 8 bases, and 9 bases lay outside the gene matches. CDR3 amino acids: CASSWGQAFNSPLHF. In nucleotides, the CDR3 is TGTGCCAGCTCCTGGGGACAGGCATTTAATTCACCCCTCCACTTT. Looking up the rest from reference TRBV28 and TRBJ1-6 gives the full variable domain: DVKVTQSSRYLVKRTGEKVFLECVQDMDHENMFWYRQDPGLGLRLIYFSYDVKMKEKGDIPEGYSVSREKKERFSLILESASTNQTSMYLCASSWGQAFNSPLHFGNGTRLTVT.